This T cell receptor (beta chain) was sequenced in a study of regulatory T cells in long-lasting Graves disease. The study's findings and limits: More public clonotypes were shared by persistent patients (approximately 3,000) than by new patients (fewer than 1,000). TRBV28, TRBJ1-2 and TRBJ2-5 were favored in persistent disease.

Combining iRepertoire HTBI primers with Arm-PCR of CDR3 regions, the authors built TCR beta libraries. TCRdb called the multiplex PCR reads again in MiXCR, with one record for every CDR3 protein. The repertoire holds a few hundred thousand distinct CDR3 sequences, with approximately 23% as singletons. This clonotype appeared many times. The target antigen is unknown. Per germline, CDR1 MDHEN and CDR2 SYDVKM. CDR3 length: 14 residues. V shed 4 bases and J shed 1 base, with 10 bases lying between them. The sample's time point: persistent/refractory GD, antithyroid drugs over 5 years with positive TRAb. Extracted RNA from PBMCs served as the source of the TCR library. Enrollment of patients was through an endocrinology department in Xi'an, China. A peripheral blood sample, nine milliliters in volume, was drawn into EDTA tubes.

This receptor was taken from a female donor with Graves disease. The J gene is TRBJ1-1, the V gene TRBV28; weak D call: TRBD1 (5 bases). The starting material was peripheral blood mononuclear cells (PBMCs), obtained when the disease was refractory, from a patient treated with antithyroid drugs. CDR3: CASSYGTRNTEAFF. In DNA, the CDR3 is TGTGCCAGCAGTTACGGGACGCGGAACACTGAAGCTTTCTTT.